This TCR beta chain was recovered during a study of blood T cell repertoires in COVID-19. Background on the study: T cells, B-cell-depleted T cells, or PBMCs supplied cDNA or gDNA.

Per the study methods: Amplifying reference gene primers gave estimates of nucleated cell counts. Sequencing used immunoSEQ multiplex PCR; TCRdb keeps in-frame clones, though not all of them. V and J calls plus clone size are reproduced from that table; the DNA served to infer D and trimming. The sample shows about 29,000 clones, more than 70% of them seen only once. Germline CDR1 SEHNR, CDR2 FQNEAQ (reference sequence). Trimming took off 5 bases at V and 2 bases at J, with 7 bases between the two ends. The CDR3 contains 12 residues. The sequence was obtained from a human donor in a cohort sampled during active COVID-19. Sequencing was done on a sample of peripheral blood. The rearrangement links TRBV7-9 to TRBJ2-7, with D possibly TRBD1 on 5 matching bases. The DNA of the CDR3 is TGTGCCAGCAGCATGACAGCCTACGAGCAGTACTTC. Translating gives CASSMTAYEQYF.